A single T cell receptor beta chain is shown here with its context. The antigen is undetermined. The data were taken from a study of cytomegalovirus exposure and HLA in healthy donors. Study results and limitations: The study put roughly 160 TCR beta chains on its list as cytomegalovirus-associated. When a later analysis compared HLA-associated TCR beta chains with equally common others, the HLA-associated chains turned out to be more clonally expanded and to have lower generation probabilities.

PCR used 60 Vbeta primers and 13 Jbeta primers. Assay: immunoSEQ multiplex PCR; the TCRdb copy retains only in-frame clones and omits some. In all, the sample yields some 48,000 clones. The sample was PBMCs. This clonotype originated in a male donor in good health and CMV-seropositive.

CDR3 sequence reads: CAWKVSGGVTEAFF. CDR3 DNA sequence: TGTGCCTGGAAGGTTTCAGGAGGGGTCACTGAAGCTTTCTTT. This chain joins TRBV30 and TRBJ1-1; tentatively, D is TRBD1 (5 bases). With 4 bases removed from V and 4 bases from J, the gap between germline ends came to 16 bases. Germline V gene data show CDR1 as GTSNPN and CDR2 as SVGIG (reference sequence). This CDR3 has 14 amino acids.